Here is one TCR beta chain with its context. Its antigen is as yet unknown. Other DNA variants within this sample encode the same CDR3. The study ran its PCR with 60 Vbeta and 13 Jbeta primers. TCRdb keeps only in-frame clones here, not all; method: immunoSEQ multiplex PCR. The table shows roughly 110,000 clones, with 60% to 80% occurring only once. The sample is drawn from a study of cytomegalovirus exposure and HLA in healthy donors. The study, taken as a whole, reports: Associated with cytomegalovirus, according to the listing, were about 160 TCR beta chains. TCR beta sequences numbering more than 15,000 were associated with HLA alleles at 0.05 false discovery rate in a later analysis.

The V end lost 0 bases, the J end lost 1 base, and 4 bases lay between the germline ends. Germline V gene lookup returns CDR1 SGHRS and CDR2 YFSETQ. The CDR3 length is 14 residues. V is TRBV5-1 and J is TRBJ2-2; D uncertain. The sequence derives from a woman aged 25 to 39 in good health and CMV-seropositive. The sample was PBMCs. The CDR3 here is CASSLGGNTGELFF. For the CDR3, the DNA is TGCGCCAGCAGCTTGGGCGGGAACACCGGGGAGCTGTTTTTT.